These T cell receptor beta chains were read from a single sample in a study of T-cell reconstitution after alpha-beta-depleted transplantation in children. TCRdb recomputed calls from the PCR reads with MiXCR, one row per CDR3 protein. This sample has 350,000 to 450,000 distinct CDR3 sequences, with roughly 13% found just once. The input for sequencing was PBMCs, taken from the stem cell graft. The source is a human donor who donated a stem cell graft to a child with Fanconi anemia. The CDR3 runs from the conserved cysteine through the conserved F or W. Fields, in order: CDR3 length, D gene, J gene, V gene, clone size, CDR3 DNA, CDR3 protein. A D gene is named only where the DNA matches it firmly. Not every row has a clone size; where given, it reads once, few, many or a size class.

len: 14; d_gene: TRBD1; j_gene: TRBJ2-2; v_gene: TRBV10-3; abundance: many; CDR3nt: TGTGCCACAAACGGGCAGGGGGACACCGGGGAGCTGTTTTTT; CDR3aa: CATNGQGDTGELFF
len: 13; d_gene: -; j_gene: TRBJ1-1; v_gene: TRBV27; abundance: few; CDR3nt: TGTGCCAGCAGGCCCCGGGCCAACACTGAAGCTTTCTTT; CDR3aa: CASRPRANTEAFF
len: 16; d_gene: TRBD1; j_gene: TRBJ1-2; v_gene: TRBV6-5; abundance: -; CDR3nt: TGTGCCAGCAGTTACTCCGGGACAGGTGGAGGGCATGGCTACACCTTC; CDR3aa: CASSYSGTGGGHGYTF
len: 14; d_gene: -; j_gene: TRBJ2-2; v_gene: TRBV12-3/TRBV12-4; abundance: many; CDR3nt: TGTGCCAGCAGTTTAGAGGGGGACGGCGGGGAGCTGTTTTTT; CDR3aa: CASSLEGDGGELFF
len: 15; d_gene: TRBD2; j_gene: TRBJ2-3; v_gene: TRBV6-1; abundance: few; CDR3nt: TGTGCCAGCACTGAACTAGCGGTTAGCACAGATACGCAGTATTTT; CDR3aa: CASTELAVSTDTQYF
len: 17; d_gene: TRBD1; j_gene: TRBJ1-2; v_gene: TRBV7-6; abundance: many; CDR3nt: TGTGCCAGCAGCCCTTGGGGCGGACAGGGGGATAACTATGGCTACACCTTC; CDR3aa: CASSPWGGQGDNYGYTF
len: 15; d_gene: TRBD2; j_gene: TRBJ2-4; v_gene: TRBV5-6; abundance: -; CDR3nt: TGTGCCAGCAGCTTCCTCGGGGGGAAGGGAAACATTCAGTACTTC; CDR3aa: CASSFLGGKGNIQYF
len: 11; d_gene: -; j_gene: TRBJ2-5; v_gene: TRBV7-9; abundance: many; CDR3nt: TGTGCCAGCGGGCAAGGAGAGACCCAGTACTTC; CDR3aa: CASGQGETQYF
len: 16; d_gene: TRBD1; j_gene: TRBJ1-6; v_gene: TRBV7-2; abundance: once; CDR3nt: TGTGCCAGCAGCCAACAGGAGGGGGCAAATAATTCACCCCTCCACTTT; CDR3aa: CASSQQEGANNSPLHF
len: 14; d_gene: -; j_gene: TRBJ1-5; v_gene: TRBV5-6; abundance: -; CDR3nt: TGTGCCAGCAGCTCGACGACAGGCAATCAGCCCCAGCATTTT; CDR3aa: CASSSTTGNQPQHF
len: 15; d_gene: -; j_gene: TRBJ2-3; v_gene: TRBV14; abundance: few; CDR3nt: TGTGCCAGCAGCCAAGAATTATGGGACACAGTTACGCAGTATTTT; CDR3aa: CASSQELWDTVTQYF
len: 15; d_gene: -; j_gene: TRBJ2-3; v_gene: TRBV12-3/TRBV12-4; abundance: -; CDR3nt: TGTGCCAGCACCCAAGATCTAGTTAGGTCAGATACGCAGTATTTT; CDR3aa: CASTQDLVRSDTQYF
len: 16; d_gene: -; j_gene: TRBJ2-6; v_gene: TRBV28; abundance: few; CDR3nt: TGTGCCAGCAGGCCCTCATTCGGCTCTGGGGCCAACGTCCTGACTTTC; CDR3aa: CASRPSFGSGANVLTF
len: 14; d_gene: -; j_gene: TRBJ1-2; v_gene: TRBV2; abundance: -; CDR3nt: TGTGCCAGCAGTGAAAGTCTGAATACCTATGGCTACACCTTC; CDR3aa: CASSESLNTYGYTF
len: 17; d_gene: -; j_gene: TRBJ2-2; v_gene: TRBV12-3/TRBV12-4; abundance: -; CDR3nt: TGTGCCAGCAGTTTGGCCCTCGGACAGAAGGACACCGGGGAGCTGTTTTTT; CDR3aa: CASSLALGQKDTGELFF
len: 15; d_gene: -; j_gene: TRBJ2-1; v_gene: TRBV12-3/TRBV12-4; abundance: few; CDR3nt: TGTGCCAGCAGTCTCAGCCAGGGTCCCTACAATGAGCAGTTCTTC; CDR3aa: CASSLSQGPYNEQFF
len: 13; d_gene: -; j_gene: TRBJ2-3; v_gene: TRBV29-1; abundance: once; CDR3nt: TGCAGCGTTGGGGCGGCTAGCACAGATACGCAGTATTTT; CDR3aa: CSVGAASTDTQYF
len: 14; d_gene: -; j_gene: TRBJ1-2; v_gene: TRBV28; abundance: few; CDR3nt: TGTGCCAGCATTACTGGAGGGTCTAACTATGGCTACACCTTC; CDR3aa: CASITGGSNYGYTF
len: 16; d_gene: -; j_gene: TRBJ1-1; v_gene: TRBV6-2/TRBV6-3; abundance: -; CDR3nt: TGTGCCAGCAGTTACTCGATTGGCAGAATGAACACTGAAGCTTTCTTT; CDR3aa: CASSYSIGRMNTEAFF
len: 15; d_gene: -; j_gene: TRBJ2-5; v_gene: TRBV3-1; abundance: -; CDR3nt: TGTGCCAGCAGCCAAGACGGAGTAGCGTCAGAGACCCAGTACTTC; CDR3aa: CASSQDGVASETQYF
len: 13; d_gene: TRBD1; j_gene: TRBJ1-2; v_gene: TRBV20-1; abundance: few; CDR3nt: TGCAGTGCTAGAGGACAGGGAAACTATGGCTACACCTTC; CDR3aa: CSARGQGNYGYTF
len: 15; d_gene: TRBD1; j_gene: TRBJ2-7; v_gene: TRBV20-1; abundance: few; CDR3nt: TGCAGTGCTCATGATCCGGGACAGGGACCCTACGAGCAGTACTTC; CDR3aa: CSAHDPGQGPYEQYF
len: 16; d_gene: TRBD1; j_gene: TRBJ2-6; v_gene: TRBV5-1; abundance: -; CDR3nt: TGCGCCAGCAAGGGACAGGGAGCCTCTGGGGCCAACGTCCTGACTTTC; CDR3aa: CASKGQGASGANVLTF
len: 13; d_gene: -; j_gene: TRBJ1-5; v_gene: TRBV2; abundance: -; CDR3nt: TGTGCCAGCAGACCTACAGATAATCAGCCCCAGCATTTT; CDR3aa: CASRPTDNQPQHF
len: 14; d_gene: -; j_gene: TRBJ1-1; v_gene: TRBV27; abundance: few; CDR3nt: TGTGCCAGCACCCACTCGGGGGGAATGGATGAAGCTTTCTTT; CDR3aa: CASTHSGGMDEAFF
len: 14; d_gene: -; j_gene: TRBJ1-2; v_gene: TRBV10-2; abundance: few; CDR3nt: TGCGCCAGCAGTGACTGGGGGCCCTACTATGGCTACACCTTC; CDR3aa: CASSDWGPYYGYTF
len: 15; d_gene: -; j_gene: TRBJ2-3; v_gene: TRBV5-1; abundance: -; CDR3nt: TGCGCCAGCAGCTTTTCTGTGGGTGGCCCAGATACGCAGTATTTT; CDR3aa: CASSFSVGGPDTQYF
len: 15; d_gene: TRBD2; j_gene: TRBJ2-5; v_gene: TRBV12-3/TRBV12-4; abundance: many; CDR3nt: TGTGCCAGCAACCCTAGCGGGGGCTCCCAAGAGACCCAGTACTTC; CDR3aa: CASNPSGGSQETQYF
len: 11; d_gene: -; j_gene: TRBJ1-1; v_gene: TRBV20-1; abundance: many; CDR3nt: TGCAGTGCTAGGGCCTACACTGAAGCTTTCTTT; CDR3aa: CSARAYTEAFF
len: 14; d_gene: -; j_gene: TRBJ1-3; v_gene: TRBV25-1; abundance: many; CDR3nt: TGTGCCAGCAGTGAACCCTCCCCAGGAAACACCATATATTTT; CDR3aa: CASSEPSPGNTIYF
len: 17; d_gene: -; j_gene: TRBJ2-5; v_gene: TRBV7-2; abundance: -; CDR3nt: TGTGCCAGCAGCTTAGAGCTGGACACGGGCCCCCAAGAGACCCAGTACTTC; CDR3aa: CASSLELDTGPQETQYF
len: 14; d_gene: -; j_gene: TRBJ1-6; v_gene: TRBV3-1; abundance: few; CDR3nt: TGTGCCAGCAGCCAAACCCCCCGGAATTCACCCCTCCACTTT; CDR3aa: CASSQTPRNSPLHF
len: 14; d_gene: -; j_gene: TRBJ1-3; v_gene: TRBV2; abundance: -; CDR3nt: TGTGCCAGTGAAAAGGGGGGTTCTGTAAACACCATATATTTT; CDR3aa: CASEKGGSVNTIYF
len: 14; d_gene: TRBD1; j_gene: TRBJ2-1; v_gene: TRBV4-1; abundance: -; CDR3nt: TGCGCCAGCAGCCAGGCCAGGGGGCAGGATGAGCAGTTCTTC; CDR3aa: CASSQARGQDEQFF